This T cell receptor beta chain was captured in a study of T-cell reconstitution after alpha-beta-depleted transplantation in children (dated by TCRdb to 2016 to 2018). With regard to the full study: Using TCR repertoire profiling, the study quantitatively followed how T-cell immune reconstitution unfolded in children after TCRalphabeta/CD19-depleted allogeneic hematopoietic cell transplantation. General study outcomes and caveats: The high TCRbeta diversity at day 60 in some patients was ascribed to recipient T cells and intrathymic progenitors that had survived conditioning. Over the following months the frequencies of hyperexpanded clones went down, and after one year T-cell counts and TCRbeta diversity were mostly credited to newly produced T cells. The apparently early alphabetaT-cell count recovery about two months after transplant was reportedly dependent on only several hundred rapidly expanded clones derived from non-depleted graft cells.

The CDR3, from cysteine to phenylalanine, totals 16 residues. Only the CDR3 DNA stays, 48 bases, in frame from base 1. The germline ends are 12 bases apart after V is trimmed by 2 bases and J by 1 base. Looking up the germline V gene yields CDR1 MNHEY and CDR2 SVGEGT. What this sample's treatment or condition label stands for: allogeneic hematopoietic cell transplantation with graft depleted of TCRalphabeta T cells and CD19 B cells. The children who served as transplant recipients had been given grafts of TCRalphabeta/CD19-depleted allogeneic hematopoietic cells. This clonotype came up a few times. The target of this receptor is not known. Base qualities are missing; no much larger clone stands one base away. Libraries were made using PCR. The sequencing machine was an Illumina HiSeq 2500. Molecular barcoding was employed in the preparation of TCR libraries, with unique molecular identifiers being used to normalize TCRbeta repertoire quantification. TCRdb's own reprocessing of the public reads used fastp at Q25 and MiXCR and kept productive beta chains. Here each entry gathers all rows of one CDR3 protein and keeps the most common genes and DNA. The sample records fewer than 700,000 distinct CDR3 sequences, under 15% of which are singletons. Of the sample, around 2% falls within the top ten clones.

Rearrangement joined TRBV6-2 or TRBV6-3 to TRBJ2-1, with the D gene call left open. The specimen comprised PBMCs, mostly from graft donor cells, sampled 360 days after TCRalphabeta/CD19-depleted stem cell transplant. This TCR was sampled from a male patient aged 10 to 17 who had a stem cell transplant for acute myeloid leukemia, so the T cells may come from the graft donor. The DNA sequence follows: TGTGCCAGCAGTTACCCCAGGTCGATATCCTACAATGAGCAGTTCTTC. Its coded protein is CASSYPRSISYNEQFF.